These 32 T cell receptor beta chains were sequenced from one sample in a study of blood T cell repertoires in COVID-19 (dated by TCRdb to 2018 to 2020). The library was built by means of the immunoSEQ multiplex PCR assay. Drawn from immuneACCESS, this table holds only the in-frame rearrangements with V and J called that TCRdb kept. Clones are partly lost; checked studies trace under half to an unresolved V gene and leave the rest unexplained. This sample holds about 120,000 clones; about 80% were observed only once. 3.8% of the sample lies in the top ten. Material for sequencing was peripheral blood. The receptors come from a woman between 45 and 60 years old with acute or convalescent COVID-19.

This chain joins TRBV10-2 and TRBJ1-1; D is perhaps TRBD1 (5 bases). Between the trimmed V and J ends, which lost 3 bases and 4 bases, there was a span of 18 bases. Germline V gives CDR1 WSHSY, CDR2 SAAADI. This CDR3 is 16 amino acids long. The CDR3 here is CASSDPFWGAGTEAFF. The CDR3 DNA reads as TGCGCCAGCAGTGACCCTTTTTGGGGCGCCGGCACTGAAGCTTTCTTT.

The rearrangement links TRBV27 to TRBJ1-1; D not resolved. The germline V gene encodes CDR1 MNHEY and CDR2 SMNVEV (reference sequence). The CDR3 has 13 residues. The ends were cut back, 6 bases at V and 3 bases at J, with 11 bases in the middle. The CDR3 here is CASSPGLDTEAFF. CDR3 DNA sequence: TGTGCCAGCAGCCCTGGGCTGGACACTGAAGCTTTCTTT.

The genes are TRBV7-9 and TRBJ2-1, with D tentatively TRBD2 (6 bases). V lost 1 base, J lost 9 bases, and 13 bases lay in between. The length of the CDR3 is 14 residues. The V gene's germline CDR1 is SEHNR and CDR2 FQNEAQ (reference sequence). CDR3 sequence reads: CASSLVGGGSEQFF. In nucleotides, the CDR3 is TGTGCCAGCAGCTTAGTAGGTGGGGGGAGTGAGCAGTTCTTC.

CDR3 loop: CASSEAVGAGGPLHF. The CDR3 nucleotides are TGTGCCAGCAGTGAAGCGGTAGGCGCCGGGGGACCCCTCCACTTT. The chain employs TRBV6-1 and TRBJ1-6; weak D call: TRBD1 (5 bases). Trimming took off 0 bases at V and 12 bases at J, with 15 bases between the two ends. The germline CDR1 and CDR2 sequences are MNHNS and SASEGT. The CDR3 covers 15 residues.

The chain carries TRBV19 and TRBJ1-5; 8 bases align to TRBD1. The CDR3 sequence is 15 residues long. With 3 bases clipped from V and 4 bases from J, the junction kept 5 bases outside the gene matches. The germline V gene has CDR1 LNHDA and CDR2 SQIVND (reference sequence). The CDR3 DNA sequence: TGTGCCAGTAGTATGGGGGACAGGATGAATCAGCCCCAGCATTTT. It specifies CASSMGDRMNQPQHF.

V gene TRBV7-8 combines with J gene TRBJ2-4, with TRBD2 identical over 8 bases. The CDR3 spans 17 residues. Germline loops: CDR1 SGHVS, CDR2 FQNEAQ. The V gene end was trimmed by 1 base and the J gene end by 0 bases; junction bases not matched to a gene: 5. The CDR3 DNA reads TGTGCCAGCAGCTTAGAGGCTCTAGCGGGAGCCAAAAACATTCAGTACTTC. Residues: CASSLEALAGAKNIQYF.

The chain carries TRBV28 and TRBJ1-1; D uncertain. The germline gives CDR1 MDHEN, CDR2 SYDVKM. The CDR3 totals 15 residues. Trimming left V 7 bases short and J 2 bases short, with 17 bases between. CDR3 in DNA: TGTGCCAGCACCGAGGGAGGGAACCGCAACACTGAAGCTTTCTTT. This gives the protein CASTEGGNRNTEAFF.

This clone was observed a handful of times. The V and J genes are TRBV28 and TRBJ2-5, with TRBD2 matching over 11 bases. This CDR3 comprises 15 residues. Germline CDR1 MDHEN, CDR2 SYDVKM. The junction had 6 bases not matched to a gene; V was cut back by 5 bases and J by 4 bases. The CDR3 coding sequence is TGTGCCAGCAGTCCCCTCGGGACTAGCGGAGAGACCCAGTACTTC. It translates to CASSPLGTSGETQYF.

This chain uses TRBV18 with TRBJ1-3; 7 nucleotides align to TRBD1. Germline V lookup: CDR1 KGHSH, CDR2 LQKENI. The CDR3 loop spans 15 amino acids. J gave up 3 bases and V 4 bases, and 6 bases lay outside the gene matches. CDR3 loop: CASSLLQGDGNTIYF. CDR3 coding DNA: TGTGCCAGCTCACTACTCCAGGGGGATGGAAACACCATATATTTT. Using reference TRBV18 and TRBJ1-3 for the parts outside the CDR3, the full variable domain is NAGVMQNPRHLVRRRGQEARLRCSPMKGHSHVYWYRQLPEEGLKFMVYLQKENIIDESGMPKERFSAEFPKEGPSILRIQQVVRGDSAAYFCASSLLQGDGNTIYFGEGSWLTVV.

As DNA, the CDR3 is TGTGCCAGCAGTCAGTGGTCCGGGGAGCTGTTTTTT. Encoded protein: CASSQWSGELFF. The rearrangement uses TRBV6-5 and TRBJ2-2; D remains ambiguous. The CDR3 has 12 amino acids. Germline lookup yields CDR1 MNHEY and CDR2 SVGAGI. V dropped 5 bases and J dropped 6 bases, with 7 bases sitting between them.

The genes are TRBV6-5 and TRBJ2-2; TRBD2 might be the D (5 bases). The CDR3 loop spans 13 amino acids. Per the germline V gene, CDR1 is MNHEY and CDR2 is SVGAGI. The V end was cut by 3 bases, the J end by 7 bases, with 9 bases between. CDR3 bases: TGTGCCAGCAGTTATACAGCGGTCGGGGAGCTGTTTTTT. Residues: CASSYTAVGELFF.

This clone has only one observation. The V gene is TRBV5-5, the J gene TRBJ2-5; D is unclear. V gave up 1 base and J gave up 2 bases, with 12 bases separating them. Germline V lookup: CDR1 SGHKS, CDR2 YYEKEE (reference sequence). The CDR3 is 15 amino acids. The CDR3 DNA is TGTGCCAGCAGCTTGCGGGTATCGGTGCAAGAGACCCAGTACTTC. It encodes CASSLRVSVQETQYF. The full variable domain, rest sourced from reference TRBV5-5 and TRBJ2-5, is DAGVTQSPTHLIKTRGQQVTLRCSPISGHKSVSWYQQVLGQGPQFIFQYYEKEERGRGNFPDRFSARQFPNYSSELNVNALLLGDSALYLCASSLRVSVQETQYFGPGTRLLVL.

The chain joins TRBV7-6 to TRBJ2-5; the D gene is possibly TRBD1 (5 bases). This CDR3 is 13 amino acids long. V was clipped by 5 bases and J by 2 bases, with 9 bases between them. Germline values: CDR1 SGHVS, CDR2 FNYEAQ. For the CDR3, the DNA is TGTGCCAGCAGCAGGACACTACAAGAGACCCAGTACTTC. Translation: CASSRTLQETQYF.

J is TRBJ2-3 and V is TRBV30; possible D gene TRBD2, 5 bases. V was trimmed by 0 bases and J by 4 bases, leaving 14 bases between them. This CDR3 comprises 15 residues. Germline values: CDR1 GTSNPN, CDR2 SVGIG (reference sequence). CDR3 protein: CAWSVPTSIPDTQYF. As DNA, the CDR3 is TGTGCCTGGAGTGTCCCCACTAGTATACCAGATACGCAGTATTTT.

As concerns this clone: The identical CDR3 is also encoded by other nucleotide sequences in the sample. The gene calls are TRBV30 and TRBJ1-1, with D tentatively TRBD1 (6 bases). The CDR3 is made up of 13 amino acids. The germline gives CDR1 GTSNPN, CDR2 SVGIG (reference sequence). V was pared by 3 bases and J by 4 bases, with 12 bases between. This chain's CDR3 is CAWRLQGFTEAFF. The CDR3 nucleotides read TGTGCCTGGAGGTTACAGGGTTTCACTGAAGCTTTCTTT.

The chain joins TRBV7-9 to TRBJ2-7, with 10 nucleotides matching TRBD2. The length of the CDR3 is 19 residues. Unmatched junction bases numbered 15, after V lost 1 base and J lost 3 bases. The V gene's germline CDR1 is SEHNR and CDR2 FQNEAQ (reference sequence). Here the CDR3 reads CASSLEVGKGLAGVYEQYF. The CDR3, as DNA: TGTGCCAGCAGCTTAGAGGTTGGAAAGGGTCTAGCGGGAGTCTACGAGCAGTACTTC.

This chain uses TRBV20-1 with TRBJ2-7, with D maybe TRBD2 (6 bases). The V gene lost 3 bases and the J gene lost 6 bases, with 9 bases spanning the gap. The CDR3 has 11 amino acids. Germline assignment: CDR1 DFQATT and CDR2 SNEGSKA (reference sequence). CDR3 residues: CSARGGLEQYF. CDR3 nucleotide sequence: TGCAGTGCTAGGGGGGGACTCGAGCAGTACTTC.

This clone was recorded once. The CDR3, as DNA: TGCAGTGCTAGTTTCGACACCCAAGAGACCCAGTACTTC. It translates to CSASFDTQETQYF. The V and J genes are TRBV20-1 and TRBJ2-5; D remains ambiguous. The CDR3 loop spans 13 amino acids. V was trimmed by 3 bases and J by 1 base, leaving 9 bases between them. Germline lookup yields CDR1 DFQATT and CDR2 SNEGSKA (reference sequence).

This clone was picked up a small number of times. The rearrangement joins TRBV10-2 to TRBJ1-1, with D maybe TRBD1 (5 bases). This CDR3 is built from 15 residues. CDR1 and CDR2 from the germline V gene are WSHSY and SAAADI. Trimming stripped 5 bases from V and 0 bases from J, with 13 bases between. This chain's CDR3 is CASSYSDRLNTEAFF. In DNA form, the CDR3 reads TGCGCCAGCAGTTACTCAGACAGATTGAACACTGAAGCTTTCTTT.

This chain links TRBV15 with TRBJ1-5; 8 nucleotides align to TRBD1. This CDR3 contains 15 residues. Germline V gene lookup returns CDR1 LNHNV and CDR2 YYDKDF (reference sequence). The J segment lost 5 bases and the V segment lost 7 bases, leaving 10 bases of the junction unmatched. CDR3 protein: CATKKTGTGDQPQHF. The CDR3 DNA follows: TGTGCCACCAAAAAGACTGGGACAGGTGATCAGCCCCAGCATTTT.

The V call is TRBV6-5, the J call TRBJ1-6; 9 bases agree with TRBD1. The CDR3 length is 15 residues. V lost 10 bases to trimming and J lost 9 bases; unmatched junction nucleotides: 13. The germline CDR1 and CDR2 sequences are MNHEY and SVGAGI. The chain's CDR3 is CAIHRDRAIGSPLHF. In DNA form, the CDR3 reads TGTGCCATCCACCGGGACAGGGCGATTGGTTCACCCCTCCACTTT.

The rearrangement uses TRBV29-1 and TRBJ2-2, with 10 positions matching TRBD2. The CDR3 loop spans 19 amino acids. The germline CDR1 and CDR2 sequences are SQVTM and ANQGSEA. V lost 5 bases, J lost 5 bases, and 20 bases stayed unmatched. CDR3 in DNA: TGCAGCGTTACCCATACGAGGACTAGCGGCCCCCAGAGGACCGGGGAGCTGTTTTTT. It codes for CSVTHTRTSGPQRTGELFF.

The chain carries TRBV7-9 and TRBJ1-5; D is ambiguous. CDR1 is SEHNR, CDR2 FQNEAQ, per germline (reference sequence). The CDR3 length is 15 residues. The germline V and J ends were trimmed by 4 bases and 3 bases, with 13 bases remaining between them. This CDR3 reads CASSSEEGINQPQHF. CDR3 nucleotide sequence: TGTGCCAGCAGCTCCGAGGAAGGAATCAATCAGCCCCAGCATTTT.

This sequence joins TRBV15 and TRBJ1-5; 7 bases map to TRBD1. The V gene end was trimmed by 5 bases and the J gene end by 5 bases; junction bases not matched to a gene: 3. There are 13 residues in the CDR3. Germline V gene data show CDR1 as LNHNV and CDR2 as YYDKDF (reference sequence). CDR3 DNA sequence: TGTGCCACCAGCTCGGGACAGTATCAGCCCCAGCATTTT. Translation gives CATSSGQYQPQHF.

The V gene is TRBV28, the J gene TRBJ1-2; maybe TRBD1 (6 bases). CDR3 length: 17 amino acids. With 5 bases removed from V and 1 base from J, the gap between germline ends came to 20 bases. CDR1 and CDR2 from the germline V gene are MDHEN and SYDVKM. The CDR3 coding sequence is TGTGCCAGCAGTCCCTCGGCGGCAGGGGAAATTAACTATGGCTACACCTTC. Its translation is CASSPSAAGEINYGYTF.

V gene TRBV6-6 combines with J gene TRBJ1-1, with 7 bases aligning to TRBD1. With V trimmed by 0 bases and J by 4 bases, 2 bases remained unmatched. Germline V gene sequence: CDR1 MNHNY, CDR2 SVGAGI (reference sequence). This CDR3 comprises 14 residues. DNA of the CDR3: TGTGCCAGCAGTTACTCAGGGGGCGGCACTGAAGCTTTCTTT. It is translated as CASSYSGGGTEAFF.

The CDR3 nucleotides are TGTGCCAGCAGCTCACAGGGAGGGGCCCAGTACTTC. Amino acid sequence: CASSSQGGAQYF. The chain combines TRBV13 with TRBJ2-5; perhaps TRBD2 as D (7 bases). CDR1 is PRHDT, CDR2 FYEKMQ, per germline (reference sequence). CDR3 length: 12 residues. Trimming removed 4 bases from V and 9 bases from J, with 12 bases in between.

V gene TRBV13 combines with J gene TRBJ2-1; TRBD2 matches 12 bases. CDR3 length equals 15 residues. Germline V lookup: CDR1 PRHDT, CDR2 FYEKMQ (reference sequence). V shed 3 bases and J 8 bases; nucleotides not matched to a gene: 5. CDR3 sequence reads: CASSFTSGRPDEQFF. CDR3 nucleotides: TGTGCCAGCAGCTTTACTAGCGGGAGGCCCGATGAGCAGTTCTTC.

Here the CDR3 reads CASSETDHYGYTF. The CDR3 DNA reads as TGTGCCAGCAGCGAGACAGACCACTATGGCTACACCTTC. V and J are TRBV7-9 and TRBJ1-2; tentatively, D is TRBD1 (5 bases). V shed 5 bases and J shed 3 bases, with 10 bases lying between them. CDR1 is SEHNR, CDR2 FQNEAQ, per germline (reference sequence). CDR3 length: 13 amino acids.

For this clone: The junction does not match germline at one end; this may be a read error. The CDR3 coding sequence is TGTGCCAGCTCAGGTGGGGGGGACAACCCATTTCGCTTT. Its protein product is CASSGGGDNPFRF. This chain connects TRBV18 to TRBJ1-1; D possibly corresponds to TRBD1 (6 bases). Germline-derived CDR1 and CDR2 are KGHSH and LQKENI. This CDR3 region has 13 residues.

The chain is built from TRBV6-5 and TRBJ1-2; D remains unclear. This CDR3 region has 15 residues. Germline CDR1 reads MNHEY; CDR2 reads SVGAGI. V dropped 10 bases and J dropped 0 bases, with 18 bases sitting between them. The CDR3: CATSTEGWSNYGYTF. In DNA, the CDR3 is TGTGCCACTTCGACGGAGGGATGGTCTAACTATGGCTACACCTTC.

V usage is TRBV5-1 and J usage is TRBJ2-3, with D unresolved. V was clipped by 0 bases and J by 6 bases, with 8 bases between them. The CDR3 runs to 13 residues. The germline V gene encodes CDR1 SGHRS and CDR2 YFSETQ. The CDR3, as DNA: TGCGCCAGCAGCTTGGGCCAAGCGGATACGCAGTATTTT. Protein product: CASSLGQADTQYF. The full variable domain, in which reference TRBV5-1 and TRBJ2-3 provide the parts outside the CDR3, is KAGVTQTPRYLIKTRGQQVTLSCSPISGHRSVSWYQQTPGQGLQFLFEYFSETQRNKGNFPGRFSGRQFSNSRSEMNVSTLELGDSALYLCASSLGQADTQYFGPGTRLTVL.